Following are 2 T cell receptor beta chains from one sample sequenced in a study of T-cell reconstitution after alpha-beta-depleted transplantation in children. Unique molecular identifiers tagged the TCRbeta library. MiXCR was run by TCRdb on the PCR reads, yielding one entry per CDR3 protein. The table shows some 390,000 distinct CDR3 sequences, with 20% occurring only once. Sequencing used PBMCs from the stem cell graft donor, obtained from the stem cell graft. The receptors were sampled from a human donor who donated a stem cell graft to a child with acute myeloid leukemia.

This clonotype has more than one count but fewer than ten. V usage is TRBV20-1 and J usage is TRBJ2-1, with 10 positions matching TRBD1. J gave up 5 bases and V 3 bases, and 7 bases lay outside the gene matches. Germline V gene lookup returns CDR1 DFQATT and CDR2 SNEGSKA (reference sequence). The CDR3 length is 15 residues. The CDR3 sequence: CSASHPGQGNNEQFF. The CDR3 DNA follows: TGCAGTGCTAGTCATCCGGGACAGGGGAACAATGAGCAGTTCTTC.

V is TRBV28 and J is TRBJ2-5; 7 bases are shared with TRBD1. V lost 4 bases, J lost 1 base, and 9 bases stayed unmatched. Germline CDR1 MDHEN, CDR2 SYDVKM. The CDR3 consists of 16 residues. The CDR3 here is CASSSPGTDLQETQYF. For the CDR3, the DNA is TGTGCCAGCAGTTCTCCAGGGACAGACCTCCAAGAGACCCAGTACTTC.